Following are 15 T cell receptor beta chains from one sample sequenced in a study of blood T cell repertoires in COVID-19. The table came from immunoSEQ multiplex PCR; TCRdb's copy has only in-frame clones and leaves some out. Of 40,000 to 60,000 clones listed, more than 75% are singletons. Sequences were obtained from peripheral blood. The receptors here all came from a human donor in a cohort sampled during active COVID-19.

This chain joins TRBV18 and TRBJ2-3; 13 bases map to TRBD2. Germline CDR1 and CDR2: KGHSH and LQKENI. This CDR3 spans 16 amino acids. The J segment lost 5 bases and the V segment lost 5 bases, leaving 7 bases of the junction unmatched. CDR3 bases: TGTGCCAGCTCATCCAAGACTAGCGGGAGGAAAGATACGCAGTATTTT. This translates into CASSSKTSGRKDTQYF.

This clone was observed once. The CDR3 region is CASSTTTSGGTDTQYF. CDR3 sequence (DNA): TGTGCCAGCAGCACAACGACTAGCGGAGGCACAGATACGCAGTATTTT. The chain links TRBV7-2 to TRBJ2-3, with 9 bases fitting TRBD2. Unmatched junction bases numbered 7, after V lost 5 bases and J lost 1 base. Germline CDR1 reads SGHTA; CDR2 reads FQGNSA. The CDR3 consists of 16 residues.

This clone came up once. For the CDR3, the DNA is TGTGCCAGCAGTTTTCGGTCGCGGACTGAAGCTTTCTTT. It yields the protein CASSFRSRTEAFF. The chain joins TRBV12-3 or TRBV12-4 to TRBJ1-1; D not resolved. This CDR3 is 13 amino acids long. V shed 3 bases and J shed 5 bases, with 10 bases lying between them.

This sequence joins TRBV3-1 (or the pseudogene TRBV3-2) and TRBJ1-1; no clear D gene. CDR1 LGHDT and CDR2 YNNKEL come from the germline V gene (reference sequence). The CDR3 is 13 amino acids. V was pared by 4 bases and J by 4 bases, with 10 bases between. The CDR3 protein is CASSLETGTEAFF. CDR3 DNA sequence: TGTGCCAGCAGCCTAGAAACGGGCACTGAAGCTTTCTTT.

This sequence joins TRBV27 and TRBJ1-6; 8 bases map to TRBD1. This CDR3 is built from 19 residues. Looked up from germline, CDR1 is MNHEY and CDR2 is SMNVEV (reference sequence). J was trimmed by 6 bases and V by 3 bases; bases with no gene match: 16. CDR3 DNA: TGTGCCAGCAGTTTCCGGTATGATCGGACAGGGCCTCCTAATTCACCCCTCCACTTT. It translates to CASSFRYDRTGPPNSPLHF.

The chain combines TRBV7-2 with TRBJ2-7; 13 bases align to TRBD2. V shed 5 bases, J shed 5 bases, and the junction held 3 bases outside the gene matches. This CDR3 comprises 14 residues. The germline V gene has CDR1 SGHTA and CDR2 FQGNSA. The CDR3 DNA reads as TGTGCCAGCAGCCGGGGACTAGCGGGGCACGAGCAGTACTTC. It codes for CASSRGLAGHEQYF.

The J gene is TRBJ1-3, the V gene TRBV6-5, with D maybe TRBD1 (6 bases). Germline V gene sequence: CDR1 MNHEY, CDR2 SVGAGI. The CDR3 loop spans 15 amino acids. The V gene lost 2 bases and the J gene lost 2 bases, with 10 bases spanning the gap. DNA of the CDR3: TGTGCCAGCAGTTACGATCGACAGGCTGGAAACACCATATATTTT. The encoded protein is CASSYDRQAGNTIYF.

This clone showed up just once. The CDR3 is CPSGTRYNEQFF. CDR3 DNA: TGTCCGAGCGGGACTCGGTACAATGAGCAGTTCTTC. V gene TRBV2 combines with J gene TRBJ2-1, with 7 bases lining up with TRBD2. The CDR3 covers 12 residues. Germline values: CDR1 SNHLY, CDR2 FYNNEI.

This chain links TRBV12-3 or TRBV12-4 with TRBJ2-5, with 8 bases matching TRBD2. V lost 5 bases to trimming and J lost 8 bases; unmatched junction nucleotides: 7. This CDR3 has 13 amino acids. The CDR3 DNA follows: TGTGCCAGCAGTCCAACTAGCGGAGGTACCCAGTACTTC. This sequence encodes CASSPTSGGTQYF.

This chain links TRBV23-1 with TRBJ2-2; D perhaps matches TRBD1 (5 bases). TRBV23-1 is noted as an ORF with a role that remains uncertain. Trimming took 4 bases from V and 9 from J, leaving 21 bases between them. CDR3 length equals 16 residues. For the CDR3, the DNA is TGCGCCAGCAGTCCTAGTTACAGGTCTTCGGAGAGGGAGCTGTTTTTT. It yields the protein CASSPSYRSSERELFF.

The chain is built from TRBV5-1 and TRBJ1-1; D perhaps matches TRBD1 (6 bases). V was cut by 5 bases and J by 4 bases, with 15 bases left in between. The length of the CDR3 is 14 residues. In germline, CDR1 is SGHRS, CDR2 YFSETQ. The CDR3 sequence: CASSYGTGSTEAFF. The CDR3 bases are TGCGCCAGCAGTTACGGAACAGGGAGCACTGAAGCTTTCTTT.

The chain employs TRBV6-5 and TRBJ1-5; D perhaps matches TRBD1 (5 bases). Trimming took 5 bases from V and 7 from J, leaving 15 bases between them. Germline CDR1 is MNHEY and CDR2 is SVGAGI. This CDR3 region has 14 residues. This CDR3 reads CASSPSQGSQPQHF. The CDR3, as DNA: TGTGCCAGCAGTCCGTCGCAGGGTTCCCAGCCCCAGCATTTT.

This clone was picked up a small number of times. The V gene is TRBV20-1, the J gene TRBJ2-7; D ambiguous. Between the trimmed V and J ends, which lost 3 bases and 5 bases, there was a span of 8 bases. From germline, CDR1 is DFQATT and CDR2 SNEGSKA (reference sequence). This CDR3 spans 11 amino acids. The CDR3 sequence: CSASLSNEQYF. The CDR3 coding sequence is TGCAGTGCTAGTCTATCTAACGAGCAGTACTTC.

The chain has TRBV15 and TRBJ2-7; 8 bases align to TRBD1. The germline CDR1 and CDR2 sequences are LNHNV and YYDKDF (reference sequence). The trim removed 1 base at V and 12 bases at J, leaving 8 bases unmatched. CDR3 length equals 13 residues. CDR3 region: CATSRVVDRAWYF. In DNA form, the CDR3 reads TGTGCCACCAGCAGAGTGGTGGACAGGGCTTGGTACTTC.

This clone turned up a few times. The chain employs TRBV5-4 and TRBJ2-7; 13 bases map to TRBD2. V shed 5 bases and J 5 bases; nucleotides not matched to a gene: 7. Germline loops: CDR1 SGHNT, CDR2 YYREEE (reference sequence). CDR3 length: 15 residues. For the CDR3, the DNA is TGTGCCAGCAGAGGGCGACTAGCGGGAGGACACGAGCAGTACTTC. Translation gives CASRGRLAGGHEQYF.